This T cell receptor beta chain originates from a study of blood T cell repertoires in COVID-19. Study details: Both acute and convalescent COVID-19 samples were obtained from the United States, Italy and Spain. Sources were T cells, B-cell-depleted T cells, or PBMCs; the material itself was cDNA or gDNA.

Germline V gene data show CDR1 as SGHVS and CDR2 as FQNEAQ. The CDR3 is 14 residues long. V was clipped by 1 base and J by 5 bases, with 9 bases between them. Source study methods: By means of reference gene primer amplification, nucleated cell counts were estimated. Assay used: immunoSEQ multiplex PCR; TCRdb lists only in-frame clones, some missing. That table is the source of V, J and clone size, and D and trimming were worked out from the DNA. The top ten clones hold about 2.3% of a sample with 300,000 to 350,000 clones, around 90% of them seen once. This clonotype was sampled from a man in his late teens or twenties with active or convalescent COVID-19. The V call is TRBV7-8, the J call TRBJ1-5; TRBD1 might be the D (5 bases). What was sequenced was peripheral blood. CDR3 region: CASSLGQIYQPQHF. CDR3 in DNA: TGTGCCAGCAGCTTAGGACAGATTTATCAGCCCCAGCATTTT.